The source of this TCR beta chain is a study of early T cells in non-severe SARS-CoV-2 infection. Attachment of unique molecular identifiers was made to individual cDNA molecules. TCRdb re-derived calls from the 5' RACE reads in MiXCR, one entry per CDR3 protein. The profile shows roughly 53,000 distinct CDR3 sequences, roughly 8.7% of them singletons. Trimming at V came to 2 bases and at J to 3 bases, leaving 3 bases not matched to a gene. Germline V gene lookup returns CDR1 GTSNPN and CDR2 SVGIG (reference sequence). The CDR3 sequence is 14 residues long. Material: whole blood, obtained at baseline. The clonotype comes from an adult who was a healthcare worker with PCR-confirmed SARS-CoV-2 infection or an uninfected control (not recorded which). V is TRBV30 and J is TRBJ2-7; 11 nucleotides line up with TRBD1. This CDR3 is CAWSWGQGDYEQYF. The CDR3 region has the DNA TGTGCCTGGAGTTGGGGACAGGGGGACTACGAGCAGTACTTC.